This record looks at one TCR beta chain sequence and its context. Germline V CDR1 and CDR2: LGHDT, YNNKEL (reference sequence). The CDR3 length is 15 residues. Trimming cost V 4 bases and J 3 bases; bases outside gene matches: 5. As processed by the authors: Amplification from reference gene primers served as the basis for estimated nucleated cell counts. Sequencing used immunoSEQ multiplex PCR; TCRdb keeps in-frame clones, though not all of them. From that table come the V and J calls and clone size; the DNA was used to work out D and trimming. Here the sample spans about 160,000 clones, approximately 84% being singletons. The record originates from a study of blood T cell repertoires in COVID-19. Across the study: Samples of COVID-19 (acute and convalescent) were obtained from the United States, Italy and Spain. PBMCs, B-cell-depleted T cells, or T cells were the source of the cDNA or gDNA that made up the material.

This TCR derives from a woman older than 75 with acute or convalescent COVID-19. Sequenced: peripheral blood. The J gene is TRBJ2-1, the V gene TRBV3-1 (or the pseudogene TRBV3-2), with 8 positions matching TRBD2. In DNA, the CDR3 is TGTGCCAGCAGCCTAGCGGGACTGGACTACAATGAGCAGTTCTTC. This encodes CASSLAGLDYNEQFF.